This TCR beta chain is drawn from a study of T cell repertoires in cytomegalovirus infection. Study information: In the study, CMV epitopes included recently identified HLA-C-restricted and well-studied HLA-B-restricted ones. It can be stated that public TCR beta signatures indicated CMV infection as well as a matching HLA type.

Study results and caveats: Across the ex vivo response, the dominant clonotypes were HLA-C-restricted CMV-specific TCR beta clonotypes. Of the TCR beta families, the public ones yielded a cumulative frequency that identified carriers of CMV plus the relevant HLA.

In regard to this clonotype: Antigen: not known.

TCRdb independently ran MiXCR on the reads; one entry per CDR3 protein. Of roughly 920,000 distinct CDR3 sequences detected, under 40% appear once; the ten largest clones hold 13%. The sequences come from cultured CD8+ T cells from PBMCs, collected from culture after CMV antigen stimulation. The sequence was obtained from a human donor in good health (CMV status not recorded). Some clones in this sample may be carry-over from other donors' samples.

The CDR3 is CASRLTGEGNYGYTF. The CDR3 region has the DNA TGTGCCAGTAGGCTAACAGGAGAGGGTAACTATGGCTACACCTTC. The chain combines TRBV19 with TRBJ1-2, with a weak D call TRBD1 (5 bases). This CDR3 spans 15 amino acids. Germline V gene sequence: CDR1 LNHDA, CDR2 SQIVND (reference sequence). V was shortened by 6 bases and J by 1 base, with 15 bases between the two germline ends.